This T cell receptor (beta chain) was captured by sequencing in a study of T-cell reconstitution after alpha-beta-depleted transplantation in children. Findings and caveats of the study: Among T cells one year after transplant, newly produced cells accounted for most counts and diversity. Expanded graft clones numbering several hundred reportedly gave rise to alpha-beta T cells about two months after transplant. TCRbeta diversity was high at day 60 in some patients (a result of surviving recipient T cells and thymic progenitors).

The CDR3 has 14 amino acids. The germline gives CDR1 SGHRS, CDR2 YFSETQ. V was pared by 3 bases and J by 1 base, with 5 bases between. The TCRbeta library was prepared with unique molecular identifiers. From the PCR reads, TCRdb called clonotypes with MiXCR, one entry per CDR3 protein. The sample has about 440,000 distinct CDR3 sequences; over 40% are singletons. Many counts were recorded for this clonotype. Its specificity is not known. V is TRBV5-1 and J is TRBJ2-6; D unresolved. The sample consisted of PBMCs, taken before TCRalphabeta/CD19-depleted stem cell transplant. This TCR derives from a girl between 2 and 10 years old with aplastic anemia, due to receive a stem cell transplant. CDR3 protein: CASSSRSGANVLTF. CDR3 nucleotides: TGCGCCAGCAGCTCCCGATCTGGGGCCAACGTCCTGACTTTC.